Each of the 21 T cell receptor beta chains below was sequenced from the same sample in a study of T-cell memory formation after mild COVID-19. TCRdb fed the 5' RACE reads into MiXCR, producing one record per CDR3 protein. The sample lists under 650,000 distinct CDR3 sequences, about 20% seen once, with around 12% in the top ten. Sequenced: PBMCs or a T cell subset sorted from them (not recorded which). These receptors all stem from an adult woman who had mild COVID-19 (a few samples of this study predate the infection). Cell type and time point are not known.

A few counts support this clonotype. The V call is TRBV20-1, the J call TRBJ1-2; D perhaps matches TRBD1 (6 bases). The CDR3 is 15 amino acids. Trimming took off 4 bases at V and 3 bases at J, with 18 bases between the two ends. Germline CDR1 and CDR2: DFQATT and SNEGSKA (reference sequence). DNA for the CDR3: TGCAGTGCTACCACGACAGGCCCCCTTGACTATGGCTACACCTTC. Translating it yields CSATTTGPLDYGYTF.

The chain recombines TRBV5-8 with TRBJ1-6; no definite D call. This CDR3 spans 14 amino acids. Germline CDR1 is SGHTS and CDR2 is YDEGEE. Deletions cut 1 base from V and 7 bases from J, with 9 bases between. This chain's CDR3 is CASSLRGLNSPLHF. The CDR3 bases are TGTGCCAGCAGCTTGAGAGGCCTGAATTCACCCCTCCACTTT.

This clonotype has just a few counts. The rearrangement uses TRBV5-1 and TRBJ1-2; weak D call: TRBD1 (6 bases). V was cut by 0 bases and J by 8 bases, with 11 bases left in between. This CDR3 spans 13 amino acids. In germline, CDR1 is SGHRS, CDR2 YFSETQ. The CDR3 sequence: CASSLEGGRGYTF. The DNA for the CDR3 is TGCGCCAGCAGCTTGGAGGGGGGTAGAGGCTACACCTTC.

This clonotype was picked up a small number of times. This sequence joins TRBV5-6 and TRBJ2-3; 7 bases align to TRBD2. CDR3 length: 17 residues. Trimming cost V 7 bases and J 1 base; bases outside gene matches: 15. Germline lookup yields CDR1 SGHDT and CDR2 YYEEEE. The CDR3 loop is CASYSSGVRPGTDTQYF. The CDR3 nucleotides are TGTGCCAGCTACTCTAGCGGCGTCAGACCTGGCACAGATACGCAGTATTTT.

The chain joins TRBV25-1 to TRBJ2-1; 9 bases align to TRBD1. In germline, CDR1 is MGHDK, CDR2 SYGVNS. The V and J ends lost 8 bases and 3 bases, in that order; junction bases with no gene match: 11. CDR3 length equals 16 residues. CDR3 sequence (DNA): TGTGCCAGCGGGGGGCACCGGGACAGGGACTACAATGAGCAGTTCTTC. As protein: CASGGHRDRDYNEQFF.

This chain links TRBV6-2 or TRBV6-3 with TRBJ1-1, with D uncertain. Trimming removed 2 bases from V and 1 base from J, with 14 bases in between. This CDR3 is 16 amino acids long. Germline CDR1 MNHEY, CDR2 SVGEGT. The CDR3 nucleotides are TGTGCCAGCAGTTACCGGAGGGAGGACCAGAACACTGAAGCTTTCTTT. This gives the protein CASSYRREDQNTEAFF.

This rearrangement joins TRBV20-1 to TRBJ1-2, with D tentatively TRBD1 (6 bases). V was cut by 5 bases and J by 4 bases, with 14 bases left in between. Germline V gene data show CDR1 as DFQATT and CDR2 as SNEGSKA (reference sequence). The CDR3 contains 13 residues. The CDR3 DNA reads as TGCAGTGCTGACCCCGACAGGACCTATGGCTACACCTTC. Residues: CSADPDRTYGYTF.

A few counts support this clonotype. CDR3 bases: TGTGCCAGCAGCTTTCGAGCGGGGGGCACCTACGAGCAGTACTTC. As protein: CASSFRAGGTYEQYF. This chain uses TRBV7-3 with TRBJ2-7, with TRBD2 matching 9 bases. The CDR3 has 15 amino acids. Germline assignment: CDR1 SGHTA and CDR2 FQGTGA. Trimming at V came to 3 bases and at J to 2 bases, leaving 5 bases not matched to a gene.

This clonotype occurred a few times. The chain carries TRBV10-3 and TRBJ1-1; D is uncertain. Germline V lookup: CDR1 ENHRY, CDR2 SYGVKD. V was clipped by 4 bases and J by 0 bases, with 9 bases between them. The length of the CDR3 is 14 residues. The CDR3 region has the DNA TGTGCCATCAGTGTTGTACAGATGAACACTGAAGCTTTCTTT. Amino acid sequence: CAISVVQMNTEAFF.

The rearrangement joins TRBV4-2 to TRBJ1-4; 7 nucleotides agree with TRBD1. Per germline, CDR1 LGHNA and CDR2 YNFKEQ. The junction had 8 bases not matched to a gene; V was cut back by 4 bases and J by 3 bases. CDR3 size: 16 residues. CDR3 in DNA: TGTGCCAGCAGCCCAGACCGACAGGGCCCTAATGAAAAACTGTTTTTT. Amino acids: CASSPDRQGPNEKLFF.

The V gene is TRBV20-1, the J gene TRBJ2-1; TRBD2 aligns across 9 bases. The trim removed 4 bases at V and 0 bases at J, leaving 7 bases unmatched. CDR1 DFQATT and CDR2 SNEGSKA come from the germline V gene (reference sequence). The CDR3 runs to 16 residues. The CDR3 DNA follows: TGCAGTGCTAAGGGGACTAGCTATAGCTCCTACAATGAGCAGTTCTTC. It codes for CSAKGTSYSSYNEQFF.

The table lists this clonotype with a few counts. The V gene is TRBV29-1, the J gene TRBJ2-2; maybe TRBD1 (6 bases). V lost 0 bases to trimming and J lost 4 bases, with 15 bases between them. CDR1 SQVTM and CDR2 ANQGSEA come from the germline V gene. The CDR3 extends over 16 amino acids. CDR3 loop: CSVEDLTGPFTGELFF. The CDR3 region has the DNA TGCAGCGTTGAAGATCTGACAGGACCTTTCACCGGGGAGCTGTTTTTT.

V gene TRBV5-4 combines with J gene TRBJ1-2; possible D gene TRBD1, 5 bases. V lost 4 bases, J lost 4 bases, and 17 bases lay in between. The CDR3 loop spans 15 amino acids. Per germline, CDR1 SGHNT and CDR2 YYREEE (reference sequence). CDR3 nucleotide sequence: TGTGCCAGCAGCGAGCAGGCCAGGGACGGCTATGGCTACACCTTC. It is translated as CASSEQARDGYGYTF. Filled out from reference TRBV5-4 and TRBJ1-2, the complete variable domain reads ETGVTQSPTHLIKTRGQQVTLRCSSQSGHNTVSWYQQALGQGPQFIFQYYREEENGRGNFPPRFSGLQFPNYSSELNVNALELDDSALYLCASSEQARDGYGYTFGSGTRLTVV.

This clonotype was observed a few times. This chain joins TRBV24-1 and TRBJ1-2, with 8 bases aligning to TRBD1. Germline assignment: CDR1 KGHDR and CDR2 SFDVKD. This CDR3 comprises 13 residues. The ends lost 7 bases at V and 4 bases at J; junction bases unmatched: 4. DNA for the CDR3: TGTGCCACCAGCGAGGACAGGGCCTATGGCTACACCTTC. Protein: CATSEDRAYGYTF.

J is TRBJ1-2 and V is TRBV5-1, with D maybe TRBD1 (5 bases). CDR3 length: 14 residues. Trimming removed 4 bases from V and 4 bases from J, with 14 bases in between. CDR1 and CDR2 (germline): SGHRS, YFSETQ. The CDR3 sequence is CASSPQVGVYGYTF. CDR3 DNA sequence: TGCGCCAGCAGCCCCCAGGTGGGGGTCTATGGCTACACCTTC.

The rearrangement joins TRBV19 to TRBJ1-2, with 8 nucleotides matching TRBD1. J was trimmed by 5 bases and V by 7 bases; bases with no gene match: 12. This CDR3 region has 15 residues. CDR1 LNHDA and CDR2 SQIVND come from the germline V gene (reference sequence). CDR3: CASTHSDRDYYGYTF. CDR3 nucleotides: TGTGCCAGTACCCATTCGGACAGGGATTATTATGGCTACACCTTC.

The chain uses TRBV18 and TRBJ2-5; D not certain. Trimming shortened V by 2 bases and J by 1 base, and 8 bases separated the two germline ends. Germline V lookup: CDR1 KGHSH, CDR2 LQKENI. The CDR3 loop spans 14 amino acids. The CDR3 nucleotides are TGTGCCAGCTCACCAATGCGCCTCCAAGAGACCCAGTACTTC. It specifies CASSPMRLQETQYF.

This clonotype was found a few times. V and J are TRBV12-3 or TRBV12-4 and TRBJ2-2, with TRBD1 matching 10 bases. The junction had 0 bases not matched to a gene; V was cut back by 6 bases and J by 5 bases. The CDR3 spans 13 residues. The CDR3 loop reads CASRGQGTGELFF. CDR3 nucleotides: TGTGCCAGCAGGGGACAGGGGACCGGGGAGCTGTTTTTT.

The CDR3: CSVEYYNEQFF. The CDR3 DNA reads as TGCAGCGTTGAATACTACAATGAGCAGTTCTTC. The chain recombines TRBV29-1 with TRBJ2-1; no definite D call. The V and J ends lost 2 bases and 3 bases respectively, with 2 bases between them. This CDR3 is built from 11 residues. Germline CDR1 SQVTM, CDR2 ANQGSEA.

The chain joins TRBV7-8 to TRBJ2-7, with 10 bases identical to TRBD1. In germline, CDR1 is SGHVS, CDR2 FQNEAQ. The ends lost 6 bases at V and 3 bases at J; junction bases unmatched: 11. This CDR3 has 16 residues. The CDR3 nucleotides read TGTGCCAGCAGTCCTTGGGACGGGACAGGGGACTACGAGCAGTACTTC. This sequence encodes CASSPWDGTGDYEQYF.

The chain is built from TRBV15 and TRBJ2-5; TRBD1 aligns across 9 bases. Looked up from germline, CDR1 is LNHNV and CDR2 is YYDKDF (reference sequence). Losses at the gene ends were 0 bases for V and 0 bases for J; bases not matched to a gene: 11. The CDR3 loop spans 19 amino acids. This CDR3 is CATSRDIPGTGLYQETQYF. The CDR3 nucleotides read TGTGCCACCAGCAGAGATATTCCGGGGACAGGGCTGTACCAAGAGACCCAGTACTTC.